This is a list of T cell receptor beta chains from one sample in a study of shared clonotypes between healthy human individuals. Produced via immunoSEQ multiplex PCR; TCRdb's table is partial and in-frame only. The sample yields about 460,000 clones, approximately 71% seen once. Material for sequencing was PBMCs. These receptors came from a woman aged 40 to 55 in good health. Some clones in this sample may be carry-over from other donors' samples. The CDR3 runs from the conserved cysteine through the conserved F or W. A D gene is named only where the DNA matches it firmly. A row's size may be missing; if present it is once, few, many or a size class.

TRBV5-5	TRBJ1-2	NA	many	CASSLGDLYGYTF	TGTGCCAGCAGCTTGGGGGACCTCTATGGCTACACCTTC
TRBV5-6	TRBJ1-4	NA	NA	CASSLDGFNEKLFF	TGTGCCAGCAGCTTGGACGGATTTAATGAAAAACTGTTTTTT
TRBV4-3	TRBJ2-7	NA	NA	CASSQEAGRGNEQYF	TGCGCCAGCAGCCAAGAAGCGGGTCGAGGAAACGAGCAGTACTTC
TRBV5-4	TRBJ2-5	TRBD2	NA	CASSHGLVKETQYF	TGTGCCAGCAGCCACGGACTAGTCAAAGAGACCCAGTACTTC
TRBV10-1	TRBJ2-7	TRBD2	NA	CASSTTSGSLDEQYF	TGCGCCAGCAGTACGACTAGCGGGAGTCTAGACGAGCAGTACTTC
TRBV7-2	TRBJ2-1	TRBD1	NA	CASRPSGQNYNEQFF	TGTGCCAGCAGACCCTCGGGACAGAACTACAATGAGCAGTTCTTC
TRBV27	TRBJ1-2	NA	NA	CASRAQSGYTF	TGTGCCAGCAGAGCCCAGAGTGGCTACACCTTC
TRBV18	TRBJ1-1	NA	NA	CASSFRMNTEAFF	TGTGCCAGCTCTTTTCGGATGAACACTGAAGCTTTCTTT
TRBV9	TRBJ2-2	NA	NA	CASSDGTGELFF	TGTGCCAGCAGCGACGGGACCGGGGAGCTGTTTTTT
TRBV6-1	TRBJ2-7	TRBD2	NA	CASSESSGSFYEQYF	TGTGCCAGCAGTGAATCTAGCGGGAGTTTCTACGAGCAGTACTTC
TRBV6-1	TRBJ1-5	NA	NA	CASSEGVSRSNQPQHF	TGTGCCAGCAGTGAAGGAGTGAGCAGATCCAATCAGCCCCAGCATTTT
TRBV5-1	TRBJ2-4	NA	NA	CASSLAGLEGKNIQYF	TGCGCCAGCAGCTTGGCCGGGCTTGAAGGCAAAAACATTCAGTACTTC
TRBV30	TRBJ2-7	NA	once	CAWSVRRDEQYF	TGTGCCTGGAGTGTACGGAGGGACGAGCAGTACTTC
TRBV7-2	TRBJ2-1	NA	NA	CASSLSGNSYNEQFF	TGTGCCAGCAGCTTATCAGGGAACTCCTACAATGAGCAGTTCTTC
TRBV27	TRBJ2-1	NA	NA	CASSLLNEQFF	TGTGCCAGCAGTCTCTTGAATGAGCAGTTCTTC
TRBV5-1	TRBJ1-1	NA	few	CASRELEQADTEAFF	TGCGCCAGCAGGGAACTCGAACAGGCGGACACTGAAGCTTTCTTT
TRBV5-6	TRBJ1-3	NA	NA	CASSLVWQGSGNTIYF	TGTGCCAGCAGCTTGGTTTGGCAGGGCTCTGGAAACACCATATATTTT
TRBV4-2	TRBJ2-5	NA	NA	CASSLGRRGETQYF	TGTGCCAGCAGCTTGGGGCGGAGAGGAGAGACCCAGTACTTC
TRBV19	TRBJ1-5	NA	NA	CASSMTGYSNQPQHF	TGTGCCAGTAGTATGACAGGATATAGCAATCAGCCCCAGCATTTT
TRBV23-1	TRBJ1-1	NA	few	CASRTWKDTEAFF	TGCGCCAGCAGAACTTGGAAGGACACTGAAGCTTTCTTT
TRBV27	TRBJ1-6	TRBD1	NA	CASSLVPDRVYSPLHF	TGTGCCAGCAGTCTGGTCCCGGACAGGGTGTATTCACCCCTCCACTTT
TRBV30	TRBJ2-3	TRBD2	NA	CAWSTSGPTQYF	TGTGCCTGGAGCACTAGCGGGCCTACGCAGTATTTT
TRBV6-5	TRBJ2-2	NA	NA	CASSYGTGTGELFF	TGTGCCAGCAGTTACGGGACTGGCACCGGGGAGCTGTTTTTT
TRBV28	TRBJ2-7	NA	once	CASSFRGLYEQYF	TGTGCCAGCAGTTTCCGGGGTCTCTACGAGCAGTACTTC
TRBV9	TRBJ2-5	TRBD2	once	CASSKASGRALETQYF	TGTGCCAGCAGCAAGGCTAGCGGGAGGGCCTTGGAGACCCAGTACTTC
TRBV2	TRBJ1-2	NA	NA	CASSEGPGYGYTF	TGTGCCAGCTCTGAGGGGCCTGGATATGGCTACACCTTC
TRBV5-4	TRBJ2-1	NA	NA	CASSPPQREYNEQFF	TGTGCCAGCAGCCCCCCCCAAAGGGAATACAATGAGCAGTTCTTC
TRBV7-9	TRBJ1-2	NA	NA	CASSFAGSGYTF	TGTGCCAGCAGCTTTGCCGGGAGCGGCTACACCTTC
TRBV30	TRBJ2-2	TRBD2	once	CASLRLAGTGELFF	TGTGCCTCCCTCCGACTAGCGGGAACCGGGGAGCTGTTTTTT
TRBV4-3	TRBJ2-1	NA	NA	CASSQVNNYNEQFF	TGCGCCAGCAGCCAAGTGAATAACTACAATGAGCAGTTCTTC
TRBV11-2	TRBJ1-1	NA	NA	CASSPRAGLGTEAFF	TGTGCCAGCAGCCCCCGGGCTGGCTTGGGCACTGAAGCTTTCTTT
TRBV5-6	TRBJ2-2	TRBD1	NA	CASIRRQGALLGTGELFF	TGTGCCAGCATCCGCCGACAGGGGGCCCTTCTAGGCACCGGGGAGCTGTTTTTT
TRBV7-9	TRBJ1-2	TRBD1	NA	CASSLGTGVVGYTF	TGTGCCAGCAGCTTAGGGACAGGGGTGGTCGGCTACACCTTC
TRBV6-4	TRBJ2-2	NA	NA	CASRQQGIGTGELFF	TGTGCCAGCAGACAACAGGGAATAGGTACCGGGGAGCTGTTTTTT
TRBV14	TRBJ1-2	TRBD1	NA	CASSRSGTGGPPLYGYTF	TGTGCCAGCAGCCGATCCGGGACAGGGGGTCCCCCTCTCTATGGCTACACCTTC
TRBV7-6	TRBJ2-1	NA	NA	CASSLRLASYNEQFF	TGTGCCAGCAGCTTAAGATTAGCGTCCTACAATGAGCAGTTCTTC
TRBV4-3	TRBJ1-1	NA	NA	CASSQELGGRAFF	TGCGCCAGCAGCCAAGAATTGGGGGGCCGTGCTTTCTTT
TRBV2	TRBJ2-3	NA	NA	CASRNRGTDTQYF	TGTGCCAGCAGGAACAGAGGAACAGATACGCAGTATTTT
TRBV6-1	TRBJ2-7	TRBD2	NA	CASMGLAGFYEQYF	TGTGCCAGCATGGGACTAGCGGGATTTTACGAGCAGTACTTC
TRBV5-1	TRBJ1-2	NA	NA	CASSLDSDAGYGYTF	TGCGCCAGCAGCTTGGATTCCGACGCTGGGTATGGCTACACCTTC
TRBV6-5	TRBJ2-5	NA	NA	CASRSVPQETQYF	TGTGCCAGCAGGTCCGTCCCCCAAGAGACCCAGTACTTC
TRBV7-3	TRBJ2-5	TRBD1	NA	CASSKTGGWETQYF	TGTGCCAGCAGCAAGACAGGGGGCTGGGAGACCCAGTACTTC
TRBV27	TRBJ2-7	NA	NA	CASTPGIADTSYEQYF	TGTGCCAGCACCCCCGGTATAGCGGACACCTCCTACGAGCAGTACTTC
TRBV13	TRBJ1-4	NA	NA	CASSLGQGEKLFF	TGTGCCAGCAGCTTGGGGCAAGGAGAAAAACTGTTTTTT
TRBV18	TRBJ1-1	NA	NA	CASSPAGRNTEAFF	TGTGCCAGCTCACCGGCTGGACGAAACACTGAAGCTTTCTTT
TRBV19	TRBJ2-5	NA	NA	CASSIPGEETQYF	TGTGCCAGTAGTATTCCCGGAGAAGAGACCCAGTACTTC
TRBV11-2	TRBJ1-1	TRBD1	NA	CASSFGQGATEAFF	TGTGCCAGCAGCTTTGGACAGGGGGCCACTGAAGCTTTCTTT
TRBV2	TRBJ1-5	TRBD1	NA	CASSGQGSNQPQHF	TGTGCCAGCAGTGGACAGGGGAGCAATCAGCCCCAGCATTTT
TRBV6-5	TRBJ2-1	TRBD1	NA	CASSSETGGYNEQFF	TGTGCCAGCAGTTCCGAGACAGGGGGCTACAATGAGCAGTTCTTC
TRBV6-6	TRBJ1-5	NA	few	CASRPSDQPQHF	TGTGCCAGCAGGCCCTCTGATCAGCCCCAGCATTTT
TRBV19	TRBJ2-7	TRBD1	few	CASSLLGQDVYEQYF	TGTGCCAGTAGTCTTCTAGGACAGGATGTCTACGAGCAGTACTTC
TRBV12-5	TRBJ2-2	NA	few	CASGLVLGQGNTGELFF	TGTGCTAGTGGTTTGGTACTAGGCCAGGGGAACACCGGGGAGCTGTTTTTT